This record covers a single T cell receptor beta chain. V shed 3 bases and J 5 bases; nucleotides not matched to a gene: 3. CDR3 size: 13 residues. Per the germline V gene, CDR1 is KGHSH and CDR2 is LQKENI. This sample is drawn from a study of blood T cell repertoires in COVID-19. On the study more broadly: The United States, Italy and Spain were the sources of the acute and convalescent COVID-19 samples. In each case, the material was cDNA or gDNA derived from T cells, B-cell-depleted T cells, or PBMCs.

How the authors handled the data: Nucleated cell number was recorded as an estimate derived from reference gene primer amplification. This table comes from immunoSEQ multiplex PCR, and its TCRdb copy is limited to in-frame clones, with some not included. That table is the source of V, J and clone size, and D and trimming were worked out from the DNA. The sample holds about 180,000 clones, 86% seen once. This TCR was sampled from a woman aged 25 to 39 with active or convalescent COVID-19. Specimen: peripheral blood. The rearrangement uses TRBV18 and TRBJ1-1; 7 bases agree with TRBD1. The CDR3 protein is CASSPSGGTEAFF. Here the CDR3 DNA reads TGTGCCAGCTCACCGTCAGGGGGGACTGAAGCTTTCTTT.